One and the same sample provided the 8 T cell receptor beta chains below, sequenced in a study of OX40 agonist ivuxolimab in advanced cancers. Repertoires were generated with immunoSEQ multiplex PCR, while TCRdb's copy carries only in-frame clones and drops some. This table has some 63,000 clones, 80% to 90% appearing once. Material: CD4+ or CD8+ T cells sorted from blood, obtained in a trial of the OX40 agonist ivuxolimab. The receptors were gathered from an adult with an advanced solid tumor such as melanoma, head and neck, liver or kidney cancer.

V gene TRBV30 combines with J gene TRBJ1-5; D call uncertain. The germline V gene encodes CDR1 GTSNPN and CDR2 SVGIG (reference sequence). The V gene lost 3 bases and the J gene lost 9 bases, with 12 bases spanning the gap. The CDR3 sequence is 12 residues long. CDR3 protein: CAWSGPRRPQHF. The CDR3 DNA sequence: TGTGCCTGGAGCGGGCCTCGAAGGCCCCAGCATTTT. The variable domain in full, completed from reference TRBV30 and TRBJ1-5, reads SQTIHQWPATLVQPVGSPLSLECTVEGTSNPNLYWYRQAAGRGLQLLFYSVGIGQISSEVPQNLSASRPQDRQFILSSKKLLLSDSGFYLCAWSGPRRPQHFGDGTRLSIL.

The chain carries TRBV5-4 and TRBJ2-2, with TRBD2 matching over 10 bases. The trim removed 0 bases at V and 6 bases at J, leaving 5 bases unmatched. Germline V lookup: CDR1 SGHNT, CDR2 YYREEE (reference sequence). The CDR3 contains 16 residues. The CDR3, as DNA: TGTGCCAGCAGCTTGGGGGTAGCGGGGGGCCCCGGGGAGCTGTTTTTT. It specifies CASSLGVAGGPGELFF.

In nucleotides, the CDR3 is TGCGCCAGCAGCCCACCAGACCACTACGAGCAGTACTTC. As protein: CASSPPDHYEQYF. The rearrangement uses TRBV5-1 and TRBJ2-7, with D uncertain. Trimming took 4 bases from V and 3 from J, leaving 11 bases between them. Per the germline V gene, CDR1 is SGHRS and CDR2 is YFSETQ. The CDR3 runs to 13 residues.

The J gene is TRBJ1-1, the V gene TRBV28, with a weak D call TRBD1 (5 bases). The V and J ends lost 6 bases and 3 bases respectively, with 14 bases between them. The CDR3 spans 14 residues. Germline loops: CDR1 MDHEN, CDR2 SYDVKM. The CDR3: CASRAVGGDTEAFF. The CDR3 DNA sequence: TGTGCCAGCAGGGCCGTGGGGGGGGACACTGAAGCTTTCTTT.

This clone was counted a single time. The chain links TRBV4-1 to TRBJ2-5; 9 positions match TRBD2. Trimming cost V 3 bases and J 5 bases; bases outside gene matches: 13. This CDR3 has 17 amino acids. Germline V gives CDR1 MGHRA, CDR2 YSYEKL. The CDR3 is CASSHHPPPSGEETQYF. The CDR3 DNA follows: TGCGCCAGCAGCCATCATCCCCCGCCTAGCGGGGAGGAGACCCAGTACTTC.

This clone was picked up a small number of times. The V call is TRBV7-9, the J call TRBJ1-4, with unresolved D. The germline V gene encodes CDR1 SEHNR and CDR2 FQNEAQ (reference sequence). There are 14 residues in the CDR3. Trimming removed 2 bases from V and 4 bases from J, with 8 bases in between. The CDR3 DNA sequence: TGTGCCAGCAGCTTACAGGCAATTAATGAAAAACTGTTTTTT. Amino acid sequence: CASSLQAINEKLFF.

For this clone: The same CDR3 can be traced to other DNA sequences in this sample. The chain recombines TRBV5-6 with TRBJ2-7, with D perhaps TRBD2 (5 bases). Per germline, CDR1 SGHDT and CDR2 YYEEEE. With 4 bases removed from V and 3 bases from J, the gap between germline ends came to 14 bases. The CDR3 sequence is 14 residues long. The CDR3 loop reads CASSLGIRGYEQYF. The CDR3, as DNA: TGTGCCAGCAGCCTGGGGATACGGGGCTACGAGCAGTACTTC.

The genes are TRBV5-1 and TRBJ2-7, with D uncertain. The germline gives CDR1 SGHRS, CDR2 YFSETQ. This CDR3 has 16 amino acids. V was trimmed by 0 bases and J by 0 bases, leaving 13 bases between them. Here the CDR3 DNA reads TGCGCCAGCAGCTTGGGGCGTGGAGTCCCCTCCTACGAGCAGTACTTC. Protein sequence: CASSLGRGVPSYEQYF. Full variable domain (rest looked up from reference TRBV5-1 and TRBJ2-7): KAGVTQTPRYLIKTRGQQVTLSCSPISGHRSVSWYQQTPGQGLQFLFEYFSETQRNKGNFPGRFSGRQFSNSRSEMNVSTLELGDSALYLCASSLGRGVPSYEQYFGPGTRLTVT.